This is a list of T cell receptor beta chains from one sample in a study of T-cell memory formation after mild COVID-19. TCRdb re-analysed the 5' RACE reads in MiXCR, keeping a single row per CDR3 protein. The data contain hundreds of thousands of distinct CDR3 sequences, 20% to 25% of them singletons. The specimen sequenced was PBMCs or a T cell subset sorted from them (not recorded which). The receptors stem from an adult woman who had mild COVID-19 (a few samples of this study predate the infection). Cell type and time point are not known. CDR3s include the opening cysteine and the closing phenylalanine or tryptophan. D genes are given only for firm matches. Not every row has a clone size; where given, it reads once, few, many or a size class.

J gene: TRBJ1-1; clone size: few; D gene: TRBD1; V gene: TRBV10-3; CDR3 protein: CAIRTRDRGPANTEAFF; CDR3 DNA: TGTGCCATCAGAACTCGGGACAGGGGGCCCGCGAACACTGAAGCTTTCTTT
J gene: TRBJ2-1; clone size: .; D gene: .; V gene: TRBV5-1; CDR3 protein: CASSPRPGDPYNEQFF; CDR3 DNA: TGCGCCAGCAGCCCCCGCCCAGGGGACCCTTACAATGAGCAGTTCTTC
J gene: TRBJ1-1; clone size: few; D gene: .; V gene: TRBV12-3/TRBV12-4; CDR3 protein: CASSSHPDSEAFF; CDR3 DNA: TGTGCCAGCAGTTCGCATCCGGACAGTGAAGCTTTCTTT
J gene: TRBJ2-7; clone size: once; D gene: .; V gene: TRBV5-5; CDR3 protein: CASSLGVSTDYEQYF; CDR3 DNA: TGTGCCAGCAGCTTGGGGGTCTCGACTGACTACGAGCAGTACTTC
J gene: TRBJ2-1; clone size: many; D gene: .; V gene: TRBV7-9; CDR3 protein: CASSLDNYNEQFF; CDR3 DNA: TGTGCCAGCAGCTTAGACAACTACAATGAGCAGTTCTTC
J gene: TRBJ1-1; clone size: .; D gene: .; V gene: TRBV7-3; CDR3 protein: CASSEGHANTEAFF; CDR3 DNA: TGTGCCAGCAGCGAGGGACACGCGAACACTGAAGCTTTCTTT
J gene: TRBJ1-1; clone size: few; D gene: .; V gene: TRBV5-1; CDR3 protein: CASSLGTLGGAEAFF; CDR3 DNA: TGCGCCAGCAGCTTGGGAACCCTCGGCGGGGCTGAAGCTTTCTTT
J gene: TRBJ2-7; clone size: .; D gene: .; V gene: TRBV11-3; CDR3 protein: CASSSGGPQYF; CDR3 DNA: TGTGCCAGCAGCTCCGGGGGTCCGCAGTACTTC
J gene: TRBJ1-2; clone size: many; D gene: TRBD1; V gene: TRBV7-6; CDR3 protein: CASSFTGGVDYGYTF; CDR3 DNA: TGTGCCAGCAGCTTTACAGGGGGCGTTGACTATGGCTACACCTTC
J gene: TRBJ2-1; clone size: .; D gene: TRBD2; V gene: TRBV20-1; CDR3 protein: CSARVLGPTSGGGNEQFF; CDR3 DNA: TGCAGTGCTAGAGTGTTGGGCCCGACTAGCGGGGGTGGCAATGAGCAGTTCTTC
J gene: TRBJ2-3; clone size: .; D gene: TRBD2; V gene: TRBV7-2; CDR3 protein: CASSPGEKREGLHFLADTQYF; CDR3 DNA: TGTGCCAGCAGCCCGGGGGAAAAGCGGGAGGGCCTTCATTTTTTAGCAGATACGCAGTATTTT
J gene: TRBJ2-1; clone size: .; D gene: TRBD2; V gene: TRBV4-3; CDR3 protein: CASSGDTGRAWNEQFF; CDR3 DNA: TGCGCCAGCAGCGGAGACACTGGGAGGGCGTGGAATGAGCAGTTCTTC
J gene: TRBJ2-7; clone size: .; D gene: TRBD1; V gene: TRBV18; CDR3 protein: CASSRPGQGWYEQYF; CDR3 DNA: TGTGCCAGCTCACGACCGGGACAGGGTTGGTACGAGCAGTACTTC
J gene: TRBJ1-2; clone size: few; D gene: .; V gene: TRBV20-1; CDR3 protein: CSAVGGSYGYTF; CDR3 DNA: TGCAGTGCTGTGGGGGGTTCCTATGGCTACACCTTC
J gene: TRBJ2-3; clone size: .; D gene: TRBD2; V gene: TRBV11-2; CDR3 protein: CASSPQTSFLKQYF; CDR3 DNA: TGTGCCAGCAGCCCGCAGACTAGCTTCCTCAAACAGTATTTT
J gene: TRBJ2-7; clone size: .; D gene: .; V gene: TRBV12-3/TRBV12-4; CDR3 protein: CASSDSTNRYEQYF; CDR3 DNA: TGTGCCAGCAGTGACAGTACAAATCGGTACGAGCAGTACTTC
J gene: TRBJ2-3; clone size: many; D gene: .; V gene: TRBV5-1; CDR3 protein: CASSLGGITDTQYF; CDR3 DNA: TGCGCCAGCAGCCTAGGGGGTATCACAGATACGCAGTATTTT
J gene: TRBJ1-1; clone size: .; D gene: TRBD1; V gene: TRBV7-6; CDR3 protein: CASSWTGSTEAFF; CDR3 DNA: TGTGCCAGCAGCTGGACAGGGTCGACTGAAGCTTTCTTT
J gene: TRBJ1-5; clone size: .; D gene: .; V gene: TRBV5-8; CDR3 protein: CASRPGQGNQPQHF; CDR3 DNA: TGTGCCAGCAGGCCGGGGCAGGGCAATCAGCCCCAGCATTTT
J gene: TRBJ1-1; clone size: few; D gene: .; V gene: TRBV4-1; CDR3 protein: CASSQDTVDWGAFF; CDR3 DNA: TGCGCCAGCAGCCAAGACACAGTGGATTGGGGAGCTTTCTTT
J gene: TRBJ1-2; clone size: few; D gene: .; V gene: TRBV5-3; CDR3 protein: CARSLSLYGYTF; CDR3 DNA: TGTGCCAGAAGCTTGTCCCTCTATGGCTACACCTTC
J gene: TRBJ1-1; clone size: .; D gene: .; V gene: TRBV12-3/TRBV12-4; CDR3 protein: CASSPGPRGTEAFF; CDR3 DNA: TGTGCCAGCAGCCCGGGACCCCGAGGCACTGAAGCTTTCTTT
J gene: TRBJ2-3; clone size: many; D gene: .; V gene: TRBV25-1; CDR3 protein: CASSEYGEADTQYF; CDR3 DNA: TGTGCCAGCAGTGAATACGGGGAGGCAGATACGCAGTATTTT
J gene: TRBJ2-2; clone size: .; D gene: .; V gene: TRBV5-1; CDR3 protein: CASVLERSTGELFF; CDR3 DNA: TGCGCCAGCGTTCTTGAACGGAGCACCGGGGAGCTGTTTTTT
J gene: TRBJ1-1; clone size: few; D gene: .; V gene: TRBV29-1; CDR3 protein: CSVEAWGNTEAFF; CDR3 DNA: TGCAGCGTTGAAGCCTGGGGGAACACTGAAGCTTTCTTT
J gene: TRBJ1-3; clone size: few; D gene: .; V gene: TRBV7-9; CDR3 protein: CASSLTGNSGNTIYF; CDR3 DNA: TGTGCCAGCAGCTTAACCGGGAACTCTGGAAACACCATATATTTT
J gene: TRBJ1-2; clone size: .; D gene: .; V gene: TRBV24-1; CDR3 protein: CATSPRDTYPHGYTF; CDR3 DNA: TGTGCCACCAGTCCCAGGGACACTTACCCGCATGGCTACACCTTC
J gene: TRBJ2-1; clone size: .; D gene: .; V gene: TRBV20-1; CDR3 protein: CSAKNERVYNEQFF; CDR3 DNA: TGCAGTGCTAAGAATGAAAGGGTGTATAATGAGCAGTTCTTC
J gene: TRBJ2-7; clone size: few; D gene: TRBD1; V gene: TRBV15; CDR3 protein: CATSRSTGVEQYF; CDR3 DNA: TGTGCCACCAGCAGAAGTACAGGGGTCGAGCAGTACTTC
J gene: TRBJ2-3; clone size: few; D gene: .; V gene: TRBV7-3; CDR3 protein: CASSLTVRDTQYF; CDR3 DNA: TGTGCCAGCAGCTTAACGGTCAGAGATACGCAGTATTTT
J gene: TRBJ2-5; clone size: .; D gene: .; V gene: TRBV20-1; CDR3 protein: CSARLGQETQYF; CDR3 DNA: TGCAGTGCGAGATTAGGGCAAGAGACCCAGTACTTC
J gene: TRBJ1-1; clone size: .; D gene: .; V gene: TRBV7-9; CDR3 protein: CVTQGLGIPEAFF; CDR3 DNA: TGTGTCACCCAGGGACTCGGTATCCCTGAAGCTTTCTTT
J gene: TRBJ2-3; clone size: .; D gene: .; V gene: TRBV18; CDR3 protein: CASSPFEGDTGTDTQYF; CDR3 DNA: TGTGCCAGCTCACCTTTTGAAGGGGATACGGGGACAGATACGCAGTATTTT
J gene: TRBJ2-3; clone size: few; D gene: TRBD1; V gene: TRBV20-1; CDR3 protein: CSATGTGDTDTQYF; CDR3 DNA: TGCAGTGCTACCGGGACAGGGGATACAGATACGCAGTATTTT
J gene: TRBJ1-2; clone size: .; D gene: .; V gene: TRBV11-2; CDR3 protein: CASSLDRRTVPYGYTF; CDR3 DNA: TGTGCCAGCAGCTTAGATCGAAGGACAGTCCCCTATGGCTACACCTTC
J gene: TRBJ2-2; clone size: .; D gene: TRBD1; V gene: TRBV5-1; CDR3 protein: CASSFTGTGGTGELFF; CDR3 DNA: TGCGCCAGCAGCTTTACCGGGACAGGGGGGACCGGGGAGCTGTTTTTT
J gene: TRBJ1-6; clone size: few; D gene: TRBD1; V gene: TRBV9; CDR3 protein: CASSVGGTDNSPLHF; CDR3 DNA: TGTGCCAGCAGCGTAGGGGGGACAGATAATTCACCCCTCCACTTT
J gene: TRBJ2-2; clone size: many; D gene: .; V gene: TRBV7-8; CDR3 protein: CASSFTNTGELFF; CDR3 DNA: TGTGCCAGCAGCTTTACGAACACCGGGGAGCTGTTTTTT
J gene: TRBJ2-5; clone size: few; D gene: .; V gene: TRBV7-9; CDR3 protein: CASSLGPGMETQYF; CDR3 DNA: TGTGCCAGCAGCTTAGGCCCCGGGATGGAGACCCAGTACTTC
J gene: TRBJ2-7; clone size: .; D gene: TRBD1; V gene: TRBV12-3/TRBV12-4; CDR3 protein: CASRGAGGQGSSYEQYF; CDR3 DNA: TGTGCCAGCAGGGGAGCGGGCGGACAGGGGTCATCCTACGAGCAGTACTTC
J gene: TRBJ2-6; clone size: .; D gene: .; V gene: TRBV12-3/TRBV12-4; CDR3 protein: CASSFVTKVAGANVLTF; CDR3 DNA: TGTGCCAGCAGTTTTGTTACCAAAGTGGCTGGGGCCAACGTCCTGACTTTC
J gene: TRBJ1-2; clone size: .; D gene: .; V gene: TRBV20-1; CDR3 protein: CSARDRPWQEDYGYTF; CDR3 DNA: TGCAGTGCTAGAGATCGCCCATGGCAGGAGGACTATGGCTACACCTTC
J gene: TRBJ2-7; clone size: few; D gene: TRBD2; V gene: TRBV4-1; CDR3 protein: CASSQVSPRGFAHEQYF; CDR3 DNA: TGCGCCAGCAGCCAAGTATCCCCGCGGGGGTTTGCCCACGAGCAGTACTTC
J gene: TRBJ2-1; clone size: .; D gene: .; V gene: TRBV9; CDR3 protein: CASSSSGERRDYNEQFF; CDR3 DNA: TGTGCCAGCAGCTCCTCGGGGGAGCGGAGAGATTACAATGAGCAGTTCTTC
J gene: TRBJ2-7; clone size: few; D gene: TRBD1; V gene: TRBV15; CDR3 protein: CATSEYRGREQYF; CDR3 DNA: TGTGCCACCAGCGAGTACAGGGGACGGGAGCAGTACTTC